This is a list of T cell receptor beta chains from one sample in a study of blood T cell repertoires in COVID-19. Data came from immunoSEQ multiplex PCR; TCRdb stores just in-frame clones and leaves some out. The repertoire holds about 21,000 clones, 83% seen once, with 6.5% to 8% in the top ten. The sequenced material came from peripheral blood. The receptors were gathered from a human donor in a cohort sampled during active COVID-19. Each CDR3 is given with its conserved first and last residue. D genes are given only for firm matches. Size is omitted from some rows. Given values are once, few, many or a class for expanded clones.

clone size	D gene	V gene	J gene	CDR3 length	CDR3 DNA	CDR3 protein
-	TRBD1	TRBV14	TRBJ2-7	16	TGTGCCAGCAGCCCGTTCCCGCAGGGGGCCTTAGGAGAGCAGTACTTC	CASSPFPQGALGEQYF
-	TRBD2	TRBV30	TRBJ2-3	15	TGTGCCTGGAGATATAGCGGGGGGGCCGGAGATACGCAGTATTTT	CAWRYSGGAGDTQYF
few	-	TRBV25-1	TRBJ1-6	14	TGTGCCAGCAGTGAAGCAGGGAGGCATTCACCCCTCCACTTT	CASSEAGRHSPLHF
-	-	TRBV3-1/TRBV3-2	TRBJ2-2	12	TGTGCCAGCAGCCCTAGCGCCGGGGAGCTGTTTTTT	CASSPSAGELFF
-	TRBD2	TRBV5-6	TRBJ2-5	18	TGTGCCAGCAGCCCGGGACTAGCGGGGGTCTTCGGAGAAGAGACCCAGTACTTC	CASSPGLAGVFGEETQYF
once	-	TRBV7-6	TRBJ1-5	17	TGTGCCAGCAGCCAAAGGGCGGGGGTCGCAGAAGGTCAGCCCCAGCATTTT	CASSQRAGVAEGQPQHF
-	-	TRBV5-1	TRBJ1-5	14	TGCGCCAGCAGCCCGTCGGGGAGCAATCAGCCCCAGCATTTT	CASSPSGSNQPQHF
-	TRBD1	TRBV28	TRBJ2-5	16	TGTGCCAGCAGTTCACCGGGACAGGGGGCGCAAGAGACCCAGTACTTC	CASSSPGQGAQETQYF
-	-	TRBV30	TRBJ1-5	13	TGTGCCTGGAGTAAACAGCAAAATCAGCCCCAGCATTTT	CAWSKQQNQPQHF
-	TRBD1	TRBV11-2	TRBJ2-7	17	TGTGCCAGCAGCTCGAATACTCCCGGGACAGGGCGACACGAGCAGTACTTC	CASSSNTPGTGRHEQYF
-	-	TRBV3-1/TRBV3-2	TRBJ2-5	15	TGTGCCAGCAGCCAAGAGGCCAGGGCCCAAGAGACCCAGTACTTC	CASSQEARAQETQYF
-	-	TRBV4-3	TRBJ2-2	16	TGCGCCAGCAGCCAAGGAAGGGGGAGCGAGGCCGGGGAGCTGTTTTTT	CASSQGRGSEAGELFF
-	-	TRBV20-1	TRBJ1-1	13	TGCAGTGCTAGTGCGGCAGGCAACACTGAAGCTTTCTTT	CSASAAGNTEAFF
-	-	TRBV28	TRBJ1-3	15	TGTGCCAGCAGTGTAGGACACGTCTCTGGAAACACCATATATTTT	CASSVGHVSGNTIYF